The subject of this entry is one TCR beta chain. V was trimmed by 2 bases and J by 8 bases, leaving 13 bases between them. The CDR3 runs to 14 residues. Germline V CDR1 and CDR2: MNHEY, SVGAGI. The sample is drawn from a study of T cell responses to AZD1222 COVID-19 vaccine. Method: immunoSEQ multiplex PCR; TCRdb's copy keeps in-frame clones and lacks some. The repertoire holds about 150,000 clones, just over 90% seen once, with 1.9% in the top ten. The origin of this receptor is an adult who received the AZD1222 COVID-19 vaccine. This sample comprised peripheral blood, obtained 28 days after the second AZD1222 dose. The J gene is TRBJ2-1, the V gene TRBV6-5; D call uncertain. The CDR3 nucleotides read TGTGCCAGCAGTTACCGCAATAGGTTCTATGAGCAGTTCTTC. Residues: CASSYRNRFYEQFF.